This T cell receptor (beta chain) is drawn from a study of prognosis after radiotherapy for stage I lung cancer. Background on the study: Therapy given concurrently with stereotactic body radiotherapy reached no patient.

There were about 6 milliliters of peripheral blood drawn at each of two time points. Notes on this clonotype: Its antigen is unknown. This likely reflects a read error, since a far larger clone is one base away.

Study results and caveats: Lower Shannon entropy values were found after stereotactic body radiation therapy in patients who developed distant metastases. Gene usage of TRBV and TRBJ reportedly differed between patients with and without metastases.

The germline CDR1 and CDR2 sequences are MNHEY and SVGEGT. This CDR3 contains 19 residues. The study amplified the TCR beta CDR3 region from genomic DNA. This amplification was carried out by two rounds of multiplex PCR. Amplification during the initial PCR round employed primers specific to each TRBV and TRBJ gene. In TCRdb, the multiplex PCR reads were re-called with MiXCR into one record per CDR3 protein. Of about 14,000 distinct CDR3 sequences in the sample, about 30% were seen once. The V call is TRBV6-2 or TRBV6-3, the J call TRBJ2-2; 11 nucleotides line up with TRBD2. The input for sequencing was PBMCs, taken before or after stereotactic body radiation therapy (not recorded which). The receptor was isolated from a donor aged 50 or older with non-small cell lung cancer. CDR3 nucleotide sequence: TGTGCCAGCAGTGATCATGGTGGCCTAGCGGGAGGAAACACCTGGGAGCTGTTTTTT. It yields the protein CASSDHGGLAGGNTWELFF.